One and the same sample provided the 18 T cell receptor beta chains below, sequenced in a study of read filtering for tumor transcriptome and immune sequencing. The library was built from around 400 ng RNA with molecular barcoded adaptors for alpha/delta and beta/gamma chains. One entry per CDR3 protein, called by TCRdb with MiXCR from the reads. The table has 45,000 to 50,000 distinct CDR3 sequences, roughly 12% seen once. The material sequenced was a population of CD138-negative cells sorted from bone marrow. The receptor source for this set is a donor at least 40 years old with multiple myeloma.

There are many counts of this clonotype. The chain uses TRBV5-1 and TRBJ2-3; TRBD2 aligns across 14 bases. CDR3 length: 16 amino acids. Looked up from germline, CDR1 is SGHRS and CDR2 is YFSETQ. The ends lost 4 bases at V and 6 bases at J; junction bases unmatched: 7. CDR3 sequence: CASSPGTSGSGDTQYF. CDR3 coding DNA: TGCGCCAGCAGCCCCGGGACTAGCGGGAGCGGCGATACGCAGTATTTT.

This clonotype was seen many times. The V and J genes are TRBV4-1 and TRBJ1-2; D remains ambiguous. The CDR3 runs to 14 residues. Germline V gene data show CDR1 as MGHRA and CDR2 as YSYEKL. Trimming stripped 4 bases from V and 8 bases from J, with 17 bases between. CDR3 amino acids: CASSPAWEGRGYTF. The DNA of the CDR3 is TGCGCCAGCAGCCCCGCGTGGGAGGGCCGGGGCTACACCTTC.

This clonotype was recorded many times. This chain uses TRBV30 with TRBJ2-7; 9 nucleotides align to TRBD1. V was clipped by 0 bases and J by 7 bases; unmatched bases: 4. Germline lookup yields CDR1 GTSNPN and CDR2 SVGIG (reference sequence). The CDR3 contains 13 residues. The CDR3 nucleotides are TGTGCCTGGAGTGTACAGGGGGCTGGGGAGCAGTACTTC. It encodes CAWSVQGAGEQYF.

By sample fraction, this clonotype is medium-sized. The gene calls are TRBV6-5 and TRBJ2-7; 9 bases are a match to TRBD1. Germline assignment: CDR1 MNHEY and CDR2 SVGAGI. This CDR3 region has 14 residues. The V segment lost 5 bases and the J segment 5 bases; nucleotides outside the gene matches: 7. The CDR3 nucleotides read TGTGCCAGCAGTCTTGGACAGGGGACGGACGAGCAGTACTTC. Amino acids: CASSLGQGTDEQYF.

This clonotype appeared many times. This chain joins TRBV10-3 and TRBJ1-2, with 7 bases identical to TRBD1. V dropped 0 bases and J dropped 6; count of bases not matched to a gene: 10. From germline, CDR1 is ENHRY and CDR2 SYGVKD. This CDR3 contains 16 residues. As DNA, the CDR3 is TGTGCCATCAGTGAGTCGAAAAGGGGGCTCGAGAATGGCTACACCTTC. Its protein is CAISESKRGLENGYTF.

This clonotype was detected many times. This CDR3 is CASSFNNEQFF. The CDR3 DNA sequence: TGTGCCAGCAGTTTCAACAATGAGCAGTTCTTC. The chain joins TRBV12-3 or TRBV12-4 to TRBJ2-1, with D unresolved. The CDR3 contains 11 residues. V lost 3 bases and J lost 5, with 2 bases in between.

Turning to this clonotype: The junction differs from germline at one of its ends, possibly a read error. The chain employs TRBV20-1 and TRBJ1-1; D remains unclear. Germline loops: CDR1 DFQATT, CDR2 SNEGSKA (reference sequence). The CDR3 covers 14 residues. CDR3 sequence (DNA): TGCAGTGCTACGGCCCGGGATGTGGCCACTGAAGCTCTCTTT. It specifies CSATARDVATEALF.

The genes are TRBV20-1 and TRBJ2-6; no definite D call. V was shortened by 6 bases and J by 1 base, with 7 bases between the two germline ends. The CDR3 loop spans 13 amino acids. Germline V gene lookup returns CDR1 DFQATT and CDR2 SNEGSKA (reference sequence). The CDR3 is CSAPGSGANVLTF. As DNA, the CDR3 is TGCAGTGCCCCGGGTTCTGGGGCCAACGTCCTGACTTTC.

This clonotype was picked up many times. This rearrangement joins TRBV7-8 to TRBJ2-1; TRBD2 aligns across 14 bases. Germline V CDR1 and CDR2: SGHVS, FQNEAQ. J lost 12 bases, V lost 5 bases, and 6 bases had no gene match. There are 14 residues in the CDR3. CDR3 amino acids: CASSAGLAGEVQFF. DNA of the CDR3: TGTGCCAGCAGCGCGGGACTAGCGGGAGAGGTGCAGTTCTTC.

This clonotype has ten or more counts. The chain employs TRBV29-1 and TRBJ2-3; no clear D gene. The ends were cut back, 8 bases at V and 3 bases at J, with 6 bases in the middle. The CDR3 contains 10 residues. From germline, CDR1 is SQVTM and CDR2 ANQGSEA. The CDR3 region has the DNA TGCAGCTGGGGTACAGATACGCAGTATTTT. It specifies CSWGTDTQYF.

This clonotype has a count of ten or more. The chain has TRBV24-1 and TRBJ2-1; 11 positions agree with TRBD2. Trimming took 4 bases from V and 1 from J; bases not matched to a gene: 2. From germline, CDR1 is KGHDR and CDR2 SFDVKD. CDR3 length: 16 amino acids. The CDR3 coding sequence is TGTGCCACCAGTGACCGGACTAGCGGGTCCTACAATGAGCAGTTCTTC. Amino acid sequence: CATSDRTSGSYNEQFF.

There are many counts of this clonotype. V is TRBV19 and J is TRBJ1-5; 12 bases fit TRBD1. V trimming: 5 bases; J trimming: 2 bases; junction bases outside the gene matches: 10. Germline CDR1 is LNHDA and CDR2 is SQIVND (reference sequence). The CDR3 totals 18 residues. The CDR3 DNA reads as TGTGCCAGTAGTCCCGATCAGGGACAGGGGGCGCGCAATCAGCCCCAGCATTTT. This codes for CASSPDQGQGARNQPQHF.

Only a few counts were recorded for this clonotype. A read error may be the cause here, since a much bigger clone is one base away. The J gene is TRBJ2-5, the V gene TRBV19; 9 bases are shared with TRBD2. The V segment lost 8 bases and the J segment 1 base; nucleotides outside the gene matches: 8. In germline, CDR1 is LNHDA, CDR2 SQIVND (reference sequence). This CDR3 spans 15 amino acids. This CDR3 reads CASGSSGRSQETQYF. In nucleotides, the CDR3 is TGTGCCAGTGGTTCCAGCGGGAGGTCCCAAGAGACCCAGTACTTC.

On this clonotype: With a far larger clone one base away, a read error is the likely cause. The rearrangement links TRBV7-9 to TRBJ2-3; TRBD1 matches at 8 bases. Germline V gene sequence: CDR1 SEHNR, CDR2 FQNEAQ (reference sequence). This CDR3 has 16 residues. The CDR3 here is CASRRTGTGVEDMQYF. The DNA for the CDR3 is TGTGCCAGCCGAAGGACAGGGACCGGAGTTGAGGATATGCAGTATTTT. The whole variable domain, filled in from reference TRBV7-9 and TRBJ2-3, reads DTGVSQNPRHKITKRGQNVTFRCDPISEHNRLYWYRQTLGQGPEFLTYFQNEAQLEKSRLLSDRFSAERPKGSFSTLEIQRTEQGDSAMYLCASRRTGTGVEDMQYFGPGTRLTVL.

There are many counts of this clonotype. This chain joins TRBV24-1 and TRBJ2-2; D is unresolved. In germline, CDR1 is KGHDR, CDR2 SFDVKD. The CDR3 consists of 14 residues. Trimming stripped 4 bases from V and 6 bases from J, with 11 bases between. DNA of the CDR3: TGTGCCACCAGTGACGATCCGGTGTCCGGGGAGCTGTTTTTT. Translation: CATSDDPVSGELFF.

J is TRBJ1-3 and V is TRBV7-9; D might be TRBD1 (5 bases). This CDR3 contains 14 residues. Trimming took 6 bases from V and 8 from J, leaving 17 bases between them. CDR1 and CDR2 from the germline V gene are SEHNR and FQNEAQ (reference sequence). CDR3 in DNA: TGTGCCAGCAGTGCGAAGGGGTTTTGGGACACCATATATTTT. Translation gives CASSAKGFWDTIYF.

There are many counts of this clonotype. V and J are TRBV29-1 and TRBJ2-7; D remains ambiguous. In germline, CDR1 is SQVTM, CDR2 ANQGSEA. CDR3 length: 11 residues. V was shortened by 4 bases and J by 7 bases, with 11 bases between the two germline ends. The CDR3 spells CSVVSFPEQYF. The DNA for the CDR3 is TGCAGCGTTGTGAGCTTCCCGGAGCAGTACTTC.

At least ten counts were recorded for this clonotype. The V gene is TRBV5-1, the J gene TRBJ1-1, with D possibly TRBD1 on 6 matching bases. Germline values: CDR1 SGHRS, CDR2 YFSETQ. The V gene lost 0 bases and the J gene lost 12 bases, with 30 bases spanning the gap. This CDR3 has 18 residues. The CDR3 region is CASSLAGAQGKGQAQTFF. CDR3 sequence (DNA): TGCGCCAGCAGCTTGGCCGGTGCACAGGGTAAAGGCCAGGCCCAGACTTTCTTT.